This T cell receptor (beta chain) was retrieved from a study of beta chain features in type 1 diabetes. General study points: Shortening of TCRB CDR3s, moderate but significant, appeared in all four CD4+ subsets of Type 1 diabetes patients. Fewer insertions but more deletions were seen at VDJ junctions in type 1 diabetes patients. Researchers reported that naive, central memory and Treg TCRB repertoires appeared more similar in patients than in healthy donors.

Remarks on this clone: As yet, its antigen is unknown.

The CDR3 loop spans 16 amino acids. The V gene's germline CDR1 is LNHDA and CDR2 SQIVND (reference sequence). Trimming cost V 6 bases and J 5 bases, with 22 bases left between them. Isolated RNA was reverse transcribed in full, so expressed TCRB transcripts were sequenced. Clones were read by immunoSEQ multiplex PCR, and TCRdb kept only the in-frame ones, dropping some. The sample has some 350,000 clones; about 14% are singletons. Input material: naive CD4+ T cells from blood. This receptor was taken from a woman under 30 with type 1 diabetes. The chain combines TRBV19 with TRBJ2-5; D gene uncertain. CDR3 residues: CASSSSHVGSVETQYF. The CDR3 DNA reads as TGTGCCAGTAGCTCTTCTCACGTTGGTTCAGTGGAGACCCAGTACTTC.